The rows below give T cell receptor beta chains drawn from one sample of a study of graft-versus-host responses after intestinal transplantation. TCRdb's copy holds only in-frame clones and misses some; the assay was immunoSEQ multiplex PCR. This sample yields some 9,500 clones, of which 29% are seen a single time; 6.2% belongs to the top ten. The material was alloreactive CD8+ T cells from a mixed lymphocyte reaction culture, obtained before intestinal transplant. The receptors here all came from a human patient who received an intestinal transplant. The CDR3 runs from the conserved cysteine through the conserved F or W. D genes are given only for firm matches. Where a row states a size, it is once, few, many or the class of an expanded clone; other rows omit it.

j_call | clone_size | v_call | d_call | cdr3_aa | cdr3_nt
TRBJ1-3 | once | TRBV9 | NA | CASSPIGGNTIYF | TGTGCCAGCAGCCCCATCGGTGGAAACACCATATATTTT
TRBJ2-1 | medium-sized | TRBV29-1 | NA | CSVDAGVSYNEQFF | TGCAGCGTTGATGCGGGCGTCTCCTACAATGAGCAGTTCTTC
TRBJ1-2 | few | TRBV6-1 | TRBD1 | CASTQTGTGDGYTF | TGTGCCAGCACCCAGACCGGGACAGGTGATGGCTACACCTTC
TRBJ2-7 | few | TRBV5-1 | NA | CASSSQDGTYEQYF | TGCGCCAGCAGCTCCCAGGACGGGACCTACGAGCAGTACTTC
TRBJ1-1 | few | TRBV9 | TRBD1 | CASSVGAGGAGTEAFF | TGTGCCAGCAGCGTAGGAGCAGGGGGCGCAGGCACTGAAGCTTTCTTT
TRBJ2-7 | NA | TRBV7-9 | NA | CAGGAGDEQYF | TGTGCAGGGGGGGCAGGGGACGAGCAGTACTTC
TRBJ2-7 | medium-sized | TRBV13 | TRBD2 | CASSLGAGGGGEQYF | TGTGCCAGCAGCTTAGGAGCGGGGGGTGGTGGCGAGCAGTACTTC
TRBJ1-6 | few | TRBV19 | NA | CASRGGPYNSPLHF | TGTGCCAGTAGGGGAGGCCCCTATAATTCACCCCTCCACTTT
TRBJ2-3 | few | TRBV21-1 | NA | CASSTLPGRRADTQYF | TGTGCCAGCAGCACCCTCCCGGGGCGGAGGGCAGATACGCAGTATTTT
TRBJ1-3 | NA | TRBV19 | NA | CASSIWVWASGNTIYF | TGTGCCAGTAGTATCTGGGTTTGGGCCTCCGGAAACACCATATATTTT
TRBJ2-1 | NA | TRBV27 | NA | CASSLAVGGYNEQFF | TGTGCCAGCAGTTTAGCGGTCGGAGGGTACAATGAGCAGTTCTTC
TRBJ1-2 | NA | TRBV6-5 | TRBD1 | CASTTGDRANYGYTF | TGTGCCAGCACCACCGGGGACAGGGCTAACTATGGCTACACCTTC
TRBJ1-1 | NA | TRBV29-1 | NA | CIVPGEVNTEAFF | TGCATCGTCCCCGGGGAGGTGAACACTGAAGCTTTCTTT
TRBJ2-3 | few | TRBV7-6 | NA | CASSPTAGDTQYF | TGTGCCAGCAGCCCGACCGCGGGGGATACGCAGTATTTT
TRBJ1-2 | NA | TRBV6-1 | NA | CASSEGRGPTLGGYTF | TGTGCCAGCAGTGAAGGGCGGGGACCGACCTTGGGAGGCTACACCTTC
TRBJ2-7 | NA | TRBV2 | TRBD2 | CASSDWTSSLYEQYF | TGTGCCAGCAGTGATTGGACTAGCAGCCTCTACGAGCAGTACTTC
TRBJ2-5 | few | TRBV27 | NA | CASSLPDMYQETQYF | TGTGCCAGCAGTTTACCGGACATGTACCAAGAGACCCAGTACTTC
TRBJ2-1 | many | TRBV7-8 | NA | CASSLLVAYGNEQFF | TGTGCCAGCAGCTTATTGGTAGCGTACGGCAATGAGCAGTTCTTC
TRBJ1-3 | few | TRBV6-5 | NA | CASSPLASGNTIYF | TGTGCCAGCAGTCCCTTAGCCTCTGGAAACACCATATATTTT
TRBJ2-7 | medium-sized | TRBV4-1 | TRBD2 | CASPQRTSSCEQYF | TGCGCCAGCCCACAAAGGACTAGTTCGTGTGAGCAGTACTTC
TRBJ1-2 | few | TRBV7-9 | NA | CASSLLPHGQPANYGYTF | TGTGCCAGCAGCTTACTTCCCCATGGACAGCCAGCTAACTATGGCTACACCTTC
TRBJ2-7 | NA | TRBV27 | TRBD1 | CASSFWDRGASSYEQYF | TGTGCCAGCAGTTTCTGGGACAGGGGGGCCAGCTCCTACGAGCAGTACTTC
TRBJ2-7 | few | TRBV6-5 | NA | CASSSRPAGGFYEQYF | TGTGCCAGCAGTTCCAGACCCGCTGGGGGGTTTTACGAGCAGTACTTC
TRBJ1-1 | NA | TRBV6-1 | NA | CASSEYGTEAFF | TGTGCCAGCAGTGAATACGGGACTGAAGCTTTCTTT
TRBJ2-3 | NA | TRBV9 | NA | CASSVEGGTDTQYF | TGTGCCAGCAGCGTAGAAGGGGGCACAGATACGCAGTATTTT
TRBJ1-1 | medium-sized | TRBV4-2 | NA | CASSQESMNTEAFF | TGTGCCAGCAGCCAAGAATCCATGAACACTGAAGCTTTCTTT
TRBJ2-2 | few | TRBV6-5 | NA | CASSYSQGSGELFF | TGTGCCAGCAGTTACAGCCAGGGCTCCGGGGAGCTGTTTTTT
TRBJ2-7 | medium-sized | TRBV11-2 | NA | CASSLAGAGYEQYF | TGTGCCAGCAGCTTAGCGGGCGCGGGATACGAGCAGTACTTC
TRBJ1-1 | few | TRBV14 | NA | CASSLAGLMNTEAFF | TGTGCCAGCAGCCTAGCGGGACTTATGAACACTGAAGCTTTCTTT
TRBJ1-1 | NA | TRBV6-5 | NA | CASSYSTGEAFF | TGTGCCAGCAGTTACTCTACAGGGGAAGCTTTCTTT
TRBJ2-6 | NA | TRBV27 | NA | CASSLIPSGANVLTF | TGTGCCAGCAGTCTAATCCCCTCTGGGGCCAACGTCCTGACTTTC
TRBJ2-7 | few | TRBV9 | NA | CASSPLEIPGGEQYF | TGTGCCAGCAGCCCCCTGGAAATACCCGGGGGCGAGCAGTACTTC
TRBJ1-4 | NA | TRBV7-3 | NA | CASSLLRATNEKLFF | TGTGCCAGCAGCTTACTGAGGGCAACTAATGAAAAACTGTTTTTT